The clone carrying this T cell receptor (beta chain) was detected ten times or more. Its antigen is undetermined. Germline V CDR1 and CDR2: LNHDA, SQIVND (reference sequence). The CDR3 runs to 18 residues. The V gene end was trimmed by 7 bases and the J gene end by 0 bases; junction bases not matched to a gene: 11. These data belong to a study of metastatic and nonmetastatic thyroid tumors. Study summary: Across peripheral blood and tumor or nodule tissue samples taken from malignant and benign thyroid patients, the repertoires were compared with one another. Study observations and caveats: When malignant thyroid tumors were compared with benign nodules, TCR beta diversity was reportedly significantly higher in the malignant tumors. This held in both blood and tumor samples.

Ahead of thyroid surgery, no patient had received treatment of any kind. Original methodology: In papillary thyroid cancer, a distant-metastasis classifier was built using CDR3 differences across clinicopathological groups. MiXCR reprocessed the PCR reads for TCRdb. In this record, the V and J calls reflect TCRdb's handling and not the investigators' own analysis. This table holds under 25,000 clones, over 25% found once. Sequencing was performed on blood. The chain recombines TRBV19 with TRBJ2-1; TRBD2 matches at 11 bases. This TCR was recovered from a female donor with papillary thyroid cancer or a benign thyroid nodule (not recorded which). Some clones in this sample may be carry-over from other donors' samples. For the CDR3, the DNA is TGTGCCAGTACCCGGGGACTAGCGGAGGCGAGCTCCTACAATGAGCAGTTCTTC. Its protein is CASTRGLAEASSYNEQFF. Using reference TRBV19 and TRBJ2-1 for the parts outside the CDR3, the full variable domain is DGGITQSPKYLFRKEGQNVTLSCEQNLNHDAMYWYRQDPGQGLRLIYYSQIVNDFQKGDIAEGYSVSREKKESFPLTVTSAQKNPTAFYLCASTRGLAEASSYNEQFFGPGTRLTVL.